This T cell receptor (beta chain) was sequenced during a study of T cells after yellow fever vaccination. This clonotype was recorded at least ten times. Antigen unknown. General study results and limits: The CD4 and CD8 compartments had a small share of their clonotypes in common. Though it reached lower strength, the secondary response hit its peak faster, day 5 versus 15. Contaminating bulk clonotypes could be abundant in FACS-sorted repertoires.

There are 16 residues in the CDR3. CDR1 is MNHEY, CDR2 SMNVEV, per germline (reference sequence). V shed 2 bases, J shed 3 bases, and the junction held 5 bases outside the gene matches. TCRdb ran MiXCR on the 5' RACE reads and lists one entry per CDR3 protein. The repertoire holds 95,000 to 100,000 distinct CDR3 sequences, approximately 5.5% seen once, with under 50% in the top ten. This rearrangement joins TRBV27 to TRBJ2-7; 12 bases line up with TRBD2. This receptor was identified in a man aged 18 to 30 who received the YFV17D yellow fever vaccine. The input for sequencing was CD8+ T cells sorted from PBMCs, taken 10 days after the yellow fever booster vaccination. CDR3 in DNA: TGTGCCAGCAGTTTAGGAGGGACTAGCGGGTTCTACGAGCAGTACTTC. It yields the protein CASSLGGTSGFYEQYF.